The rows below give T cell receptor beta chains drawn from one sample of a study of T-cell memory formation after mild COVID-19. TCRdb re-called the 5' RACE reads through MiXCR, storing one row per CDR3 protein. The table lists about 320,000 distinct CDR3 sequences, 14% of them singletons. The sample consisted of PBMCs or a T cell subset sorted from them (not recorded which). Receptors were obtained from a man aged 18 to 29 who had mild COVID-19 (a few samples of this study predate the infection). Cell type and time point are not known. Each CDR3 is given with its conserved first and last residue. A D gene is named only where the DNA matches it firmly. Clone sizes are given selectively: once, few, many, or a class where the clone is expanded.

CDR3 length: 13
J gene: TRBJ1-5
clone size: few
D gene: NA
V gene: TRBV7-9
CDR3 protein: CASSLGEGGTQHF
CDR3 DNA: TGTGCCAGCAGCTTAGGAGAGGGGGGAACCCAGCATTTT

CDR3 length: 16
J gene: TRBJ2-7
clone size: NA
D gene: NA
V gene: TRBV4-2
CDR3 protein: CASSQVAGESSYEQYF
CDR3 DNA: TGTGCCAGCAGCCAGGTTGCAGGGGAATCCTCCTACGAGCAGTACTTC

CDR3 length: 12
J gene: TRBJ1-1
clone size: NA
D gene: NA
V gene: TRBV29-1
CDR3 protein: CSVQGTGSEAFF
CDR3 DNA: TGCAGCGTTCAGGGGACTGGGTCTGAAGCTTTCTTT

CDR3 length: 15
J gene: TRBJ2-3
clone size: NA
D gene: TRBD1
V gene: TRBV18
CDR3 protein: CASSLRGLVTDTQYF
CDR3 DNA: TGTGCCAGCTCACTCAGGGGGCTTGTCACAGATACGCAGTATTTT

CDR3 length: 17
J gene: TRBJ2-1
clone size: NA
D gene: TRBD2
V gene: TRBV12-3/TRBV12-4
CDR3 protein: CASSFRGGGGVYNEQFF
CDR3 DNA: TGTGCCAGCAGTTTTCGAGGAGGCGGGGGGGTATACAATGAGCAGTTCTTC

CDR3 length: 13
J gene: TRBJ1-5
clone size: few
D gene: TRBD1
V gene: TRBV20-1
CDR3 protein: CSARTGGNQPQHF
CDR3 DNA: TGCAGTGCAAGGACAGGGGGAAATCAGCCCCAGCATTTT

CDR3 length: 16
J gene: TRBJ1-4
clone size: few
D gene: NA
V gene: TRBV4-1
CDR3 protein: CASSQPEGLGNEKLFF
CDR3 DNA: TGCGCCAGCAGCCAACCTGAGGGGTTAGGAAATGAAAAACTGTTTTTT

CDR3 length: 11
J gene: TRBJ2-3
clone size: many
D gene: NA
V gene: TRBV30
CDR3 protein: CAWSRTDTQYF
CDR3 DNA: TGTGCCTGGAGTAGGACAGATACGCAGTATTTT

CDR3 length: 15
J gene: TRBJ2-5
clone size: NA
D gene: NA
V gene: TRBV5-1
CDR3 protein: CASSLAARQQETQYF
CDR3 DNA: TGCGCCAGCAGCTTGGCCGCTAGGCAGCAAGAGACCCAGTACTTC

CDR3 length: 16
J gene: TRBJ1-5
clone size: few
D gene: TRBD1
V gene: TRBV4-3
CDR3 protein: CASSQDLFPGGEPQHF
CDR3 DNA: TGCGCCAGCAGCCAAGATTTGTTCCCAGGGGGCGAGCCCCAGCATTTT

CDR3 length: 16
J gene: TRBJ1-1
clone size: NA
D gene: NA
V gene: TRBV4-1
CDR3 protein: CASSQDGRQLNTEAFF
CDR3 DNA: TGCGCCAGCAGCCAAGATGGCCGGCAGCTGAACACTGAAGCTTTCTTT

CDR3 length: 13
J gene: TRBJ2-1
clone size: many
D gene: TRBD1
V gene: TRBV6-4
CDR3 protein: CASSNDRGDEQFF
CDR3 DNA: TGTGCCAGCAGTAATGACAGGGGCGATGAGCAGTTCTTC

CDR3 length: 13
J gene: TRBJ2-1
clone size: few
D gene: TRBD1
V gene: TRBV19
CDR3 protein: CASSQGQGNEQFF
CDR3 DNA: TGTGCCAGTAGTCAGGGACAGGGCAATGAGCAGTTCTTC

CDR3 length: 13
J gene: TRBJ1-1
clone size: NA
D gene: NA
V gene: TRBV7-3
CDR3 protein: CASAPNPNTEAFF
CDR3 DNA: TGTGCCAGCGCCCCTAATCCGAACACTGAAGCTTTCTTT

CDR3 length: 11
J gene: TRBJ2-5
clone size: few
D gene: NA
V gene: TRBV20-1
CDR3 protein: CSAPAPVAQYF
CDR3 DNA: TGCAGTGCGCCCGCACCGGTGGCCCAGTACTTC

CDR3 length: 15
J gene: TRBJ2-3
clone size: few
D gene: NA
V gene: TRBV9
CDR3 protein: CASSPRLLAADTQYF
CDR3 DNA: TGTGCCAGCAGCCCCCGCCTCCTAGCTGCAGATACGCAGTATTTT

CDR3 length: 16
J gene: TRBJ2-3
clone size: many
D gene: TRBD1
V gene: TRBV12-3/TRBV12-4
CDR3 protein: CASISSGTGVHDTQYF
CDR3 DNA: TGTGCCAGCATCTCGTCCGGGACAGGGGTTCATGATACGCAGTATTTT

CDR3 length: 13
J gene: TRBJ1-3
clone size: NA
D gene: NA
V gene: TRBV5-6
CDR3 protein: CASSPRTVNTIYF
CDR3 DNA: TGTGCCAGCAGCCCCCGGACGGTGAACACCATATATTTT

CDR3 length: 15
J gene: TRBJ2-4
clone size: NA
D gene: NA
V gene: TRBV4-1
CDR3 protein: CASSQDPGGGSIQYF
CDR3 DNA: TGCGCCAGCAGCCAAGATCCGGGGGGCGGATCCATTCAGTACTTC

CDR3 length: 17
J gene: TRBJ2-2
clone size: few
D gene: NA
V gene: TRBV6-2/TRBV6-3
CDR3 protein: CASSYAGTDSPAGELFF
CDR3 DNA: TGTGCCAGCAGTTACGCAGGGACCGACTCCCCCGCCGGGGAGCTGTTTTTT

CDR3 length: 16
J gene: TRBJ2-2
clone size: many
D gene: NA
V gene: TRBV7-6
CDR3 protein: CASSLAAPVGTGELFF
CDR3 DNA: TGTGCCAGCAGCTTAGCCGCACCAGTGGGAACCGGGGAGCTGTTTTTT

CDR3 length: 12
J gene: TRBJ2-7
clone size: many
D gene: TRBD2
V gene: TRBV12-3/TRBV12-4
CDR3 protein: CASGTSAYEQYF
CDR3 DNA: TGTGCCAGCGGGACTAGCGCGTACGAGCAGTACTTC

CDR3 length: 13
J gene: TRBJ1-1
clone size: NA
D gene: NA
V gene: TRBV25-1
CDR3 protein: CASSDPGRTEAFF
CDR3 DNA: TGTGCCAGCAGTGATCCAGGGCGGACTGAAGCTTTCTTT

CDR3 length: 11
J gene: TRBJ2-5
clone size: few
D gene: NA
V gene: TRBV27
CDR3 protein: CASSLSGVQYF
CDR3 DNA: TGTGCCAGCAGTTTATCGGGGGTCCAGTACTTC

CDR3 length: 16
J gene: TRBJ2-2
clone size: NA
D gene: NA
V gene: TRBV11-3
CDR3 protein: CASSLARGTNTGELFF
CDR3 DNA: TGTGCCAGCAGCTTAGCTCGGGGTACCAACACCGGGGAGCTGTTTTTT

CDR3 length: 13
J gene: TRBJ1-2
clone size: few
D gene: NA
V gene: TRBV20-1
CDR3 protein: CSASGSRYYGYTF
CDR3 DNA: TGCAGTGCTAGTGGCAGCCGCTACTATGGCTACACCTTC

CDR3 length: 15
J gene: TRBJ2-7
clone size: few
D gene: NA
V gene: TRBV10-2
CDR3 protein: CASSGAGANLYEQYF
CDR3 DNA: TGCGCCAGCAGTGGGGCGGGGGCAAATCTCTACGAGCAGTACTTC